Shown below are 21 T cell receptor beta chains from a single sample sequenced in a study of siplizumab effects on memory and regulatory T cells. TCRdb keeps only in-frame clones here, not all; method: immunoSEQ multiplex PCR. The sample consists of under 140,000 clones, more than 90% of them appearing once. Sequenced material: CD4+ T cells sorted from blood. These receptors all stem from a human donor in good health.

Only one count was recorded for this clone. This rearrangement joins TRBV5-1 to TRBJ1-3; D is possibly TRBD1 (6 bases). This CDR3 contains 14 residues. The germline CDR1 and CDR2 sequences are SGHRS and YFSETQ. Trimming took 4 bases from V and 1 from J, leaving 9 bases between them. CDR3 sequence reads: CASSQDSSGNTIYF. CDR3 coding DNA: TGCGCCAGCAGCCAGGACAGTTCTGGAAACACCATATATTTT.

The rearrangement uses TRBV28 and TRBJ1-1; D is uncertain. Germline V gives CDR1 MDHEN, CDR2 SYDVKM. The CDR3 runs to 15 residues. V shed 7 bases and J shed 1 base, with 16 bases lying between them. CDR3 region: CASIQIQAGNTEAFF. Written as DNA, the CDR3 is TGTGCCAGCATCCAGATTCAGGCAGGGAACACTGAAGCTTTCTTT.

In this sample, this clone turned up once. Other DNA sequences in the sample encode the same CDR3. CDR3 nucleotide sequence: TGTGCCAGCAGTGCTGGCAGTTACGAGCAGTACTTC. Its translation is CASSAGSYEQYF. The gene calls are TRBV2 and TRBJ2-7; D unresolved. With 4 bases removed from V and 4 bases from J, the gap between germline ends came to 8 bases. The CDR3 is made up of 12 amino acids. The germline V gene encodes CDR1 SNHLY and CDR2 FYNNEI.

The rearrangement uses TRBV5-1 and TRBJ2-5; TRBD2 might be the D (5 bases). From germline, CDR1 is SGHRS and CDR2 YFSETQ. CDR3 length: 14 residues. Deletions cut 1 base from V and 3 bases from J, with 10 bases between. The CDR3 is CASSLTDGEETQYF. The CDR3 DNA is TGCGCCAGCAGCTTGACGGACGGGGAAGAGACCCAGTACTTC.

This rearrangement joins TRBV4-1 to TRBJ2-4; possible D gene TRBD1, 6 bases. The V end was cut by 2 bases, the J end by 7 bases, with 12 bases between. Germline CDR1 reads MGHRA; CDR2 reads YSYEKL. The CDR3 spans 14 residues. This CDR3 is CASSQTYRDNIQYF. The CDR3 DNA reads TGCGCCAGCAGCCAAACGTACAGGGACAACATTCAGTACTTC.

The chain is built from TRBV29-1 and TRBJ2-7; D gene uncertain. Germline values: CDR1 SQVTM, CDR2 ANQGSEA. The V end lost 4 bases, the J end lost 0 bases, and 10 bases lay between the germline ends. The CDR3 extends over 13 amino acids. The CDR3 sequence: CSVGTPSSYEQYF. The CDR3 DNA reads as TGCAGCGTTGGAACACCTAGCTCCTACGAGCAGTACTTC.

This chain connects TRBV7-9 to TRBJ2-1, with 10 nucleotides matching TRBD2. The V gene's germline CDR1 is SEHNR and CDR2 FQNEAQ (reference sequence). The CDR3 is 15 residues long. V was clipped by 5 bases and J by 5 bases; unmatched bases: 6. The CDR3 sequence is CASSPGTSADNEQFF. In DNA form, the CDR3 reads TGTGCCAGCAGCCCAGGGACTAGCGCGGACAATGAGCAGTTCTTC.

This chain uses TRBV7-2 with TRBJ2-1, with 7 bases that match TRBD2. The germline V gene has CDR1 SGHTA and CDR2 FQGNSA. This CDR3 comprises 14 residues. V lost 6 bases and J lost 2; bases outside the gene matches: 4. The CDR3 reads CASRASGTYNEQFF. For the CDR3, the DNA is TGTGCCAGCAGGGCTAGCGGCACCTACAATGAGCAGTTCTTC.

The rearrangement links TRBV19 to TRBJ2-1, with a tentative D call TRBD2 (5 bases). CDR3 length: 16 residues. V was shortened by 5 bases and J by 0 bases, with 14 bases between the two germline ends. Germline V gene lookup returns CDR1 LNHDA and CDR2 SQIVND (reference sequence). CDR3 sequence: CASSPRVGSSYNEQFF. The CDR3 DNA follows: TGTGCCAGTAGTCCCCGCGTGGGGAGCTCCTACAATGAGCAGTTCTTC.

This chain links TRBV10-3 with TRBJ1-5; D may be TRBD1 (6 bases). The CDR3 is made up of 14 amino acids. Between the trimmed V and J ends, which lost 3 bases and 0 bases, there was a span of 6 bases. The germline gives CDR1 ENHRY, CDR2 SYGVKD. The CDR3 loop is CAISEGGSNQPQHF. CDR3 DNA: TGTGCCATCAGTGAAGGGGGTAGCAATCAGCCCCAGCATTTT.

The chain links TRBV15 to TRBJ1-2, with no clear D. Germline CDR1 is LNHNV and CDR2 is YYDKDF (reference sequence). V was cut by 0 bases and J by 4 bases, with 6 bases left in between. This CDR3 spans 13 amino acids. CDR3 DNA: TGTGCCACCAGCAGAGAACGGACCTATGGCTACACCTTC. It translates to CATSRERTYGYTF.

J is TRBJ2-2 and V is TRBV15; 11 nucleotides agree with TRBD2. Germline lookup yields CDR1 LNHNV and CDR2 YYDKDF (reference sequence). Trimming took 3 bases from V and 3 from J; bases not matched to a gene: 6. The CDR3 totals 17 residues. The CDR3 nucleotides are TGTGCCACCAGCAGGCCCGGGACTAGCGGCCACACCGGGGAGCTGTTTTTT. It yields the protein CATSRPGTSGHTGELFF.

V usage is TRBV5-6 and J usage is TRBJ2-7, with TRBD2 matching over 7 bases. The V and J ends lost 4 bases and 0 bases, in that order; junction bases with no gene match: 7. The germline gives CDR1 SGHDT, CDR2 YYEEEE. The CDR3 has 15 amino acids. The CDR3 DNA is TGTGCCAGCAGCCACAGCGGGGCTTACTCCTACGAGCAGTACTTC. It is translated as CASSHSGAYSYEQYF. Based on the CDR3 plus reference TRBV5-6 and TRBJ2-7, the full variable domain is DAGVTQSPTHLIKTRGQQVTLRCSPKSGHDTVSWYQQALGQGPQFIFQYYEEEERQRGNFPDRFSGHQFPNYSSELNVNALLLGDSALYLCASSHSGAYSYEQYFGPGTRLTVT.

The table lists this clone with a count of one. The genes are TRBV7-3 and TRBJ2-3; D is unclear. V was pared by 5 bases and J by 1 base, with 10 bases between. The CDR3 is 14 residues long. CDR1 is SGHTA and CDR2 is FQGTGA in the germline V gene. CDR3 amino acids: CASSLGWGTDTQYF. Written as DNA, the CDR3 is TGTGCCAGCAGCCTGGGGTGGGGCACAGATACGCAGTATTTT.

The sample holds a few counts of this clone. V gene TRBV11-3 combines with J gene TRBJ2-7; no reliable D call. Germline values: CDR1 SGHNT, CDR2 YENEEA. The V gene lost 5 bases and the J gene lost 2 bases, with 7 bases spanning the gap. The CDR3 is made up of 12 amino acids. CDR3 residues: CASSRGTYEQYF. CDR3 sequence (DNA): TGTGCCAGCAGCCGTGGAACCTACGAGCAGTACTTC.

The chain links TRBV9 to TRBJ2-1; D not certain. The CDR3 has 15 residues. Trimming took 3 bases from V and 8 from J, leaving 18 bases between them. Germline lookup yields CDR1 SGDLS and CDR2 YYNGEE. The CDR3 coding sequence is TGTGCCAGCAGCGCCCAACCTCTGGGCGGCGATGAGCAGTTCTTC. Translating it yields CASSAQPLGGDEQFF.

J is TRBJ2-5 and V is TRBV7-9; D remains unclear. There are 17 residues in the CDR3. Germline CDR1 is SEHNR and CDR2 is FQNEAQ (reference sequence). V lost 2 bases to trimming and J lost 2 bases, with 18 bases between them. Written as DNA, the CDR3 is TGTGCCAGCAGCTTACTGTTTTTGGGGATTCGGCAAGAGACCCAGTACTTC. Residues: CASSLLFLGIRQETQYF. The full variable domain, completed using reference TRBV7-9 and TRBJ2-5, is DTGVSQNPRHKITKRGQNVTFRCDPISEHNRLYWYRQTLGQGPEFLTYFQNEAQLEKSRLLSDRFSAERPKGSFSTLEIQRTEQGDSAMYLCASSLLFLGIRQETQYFGPGTRLLVL.

V and J are TRBV6-1 and TRBJ2-3; D gene ambiguous. The CDR3 runs 15 residues. V gave up 5 bases and J gave up 5 bases, with 17 bases separating them. Germline values: CDR1 MNHNS, CDR2 SASEGT. Here the CDR3 DNA reads TGTGCCAGCAGTTCTCAGTTTGGTGGGCTAGATACGCAGTATTTT. The encoded protein is CASSSQFGGLDTQYF.

The chain uses TRBV14 and TRBJ1-5; D might be TRBD1 (5 bases). Germline CDR1 reads SGHDN; CDR2 reads FVKESK. The CDR3 loop spans 13 amino acids. Between the trimmed V and J ends, which lost 3 bases and 4 bases, there was a span of 7 bases. In nucleotides, the CDR3 is TGTGCCAGCAGCCACGACAGAAATCAGCCCCAGCATTTT. Translation: CASSHDRNQPQHF.

The gene calls are TRBV19 and TRBJ2-2, with 10 bases fitting TRBD1. The CDR3 has 14 residues. The germline CDR1 and CDR2 sequences are LNHDA and SQIVND (reference sequence). Losses at the gene ends were 9 bases for V and 4 bases for J; bases not matched to a gene: 5. The CDR3: CASRQGAVTGELFF. CDR3 in DNA: TGTGCCAGCCGACAGGGGGCGGTCACCGGGGAGCTGTTTTTT.

This chain connects TRBV29-1 to TRBJ2-1; no clear D. CDR1 SQVTM and CDR2 ANQGSEA come from the germline V gene. V lost 4 bases and J lost 7, with 11 bases in between. The CDR3 runs to 12 residues. In DNA form, the CDR3 reads TGCAGCGTTGGGTGGGGTCCGAATGAGCAGTTCTTC. Residues: CSVGWGPNEQFF.